This T cell receptor (beta chain) was identified during a study of cytomegalovirus exposure and HLA in healthy donors. For the study at large: In terms of ancestry, the Caucasian-associated cluster contained 80% to 90% of the roughly 400 genotyped donors.

PCR used 60 Vbeta primers and 13 Jbeta primers. Original analysis: In a later analysis, around 10 million of 65 million to 90 million unique beta chains occurred in at least two donors. The protocol was immunoSEQ multiplex PCR, while the TCRdb copy is restricted to in-frame clones and leaves out a portion. V and J calls and clone size are as listed in that table; D and trimming were resolved from the DNA. This sample has about 150,000 clones, with 75% to 80% found just once. Germline CDR1 is MNHNY and CDR2 is SVGAGI (reference sequence). The CDR3 loop spans 15 amino acids. Unmatched junction bases numbered 5, after V lost 5 bases and J lost 3 bases. Whole-study results and caveats: Later analysis revealed greater clonal expansion in HLA-associated TCR beta chains than in equally common others. Researchers counted approximately 160 TCR beta chains as cytomegalovirus-associated.

A word on this clone: Antigen unknown.

This receptor was obtained from a woman in her forties in good health and CMV-seronegative. V is TRBV6-6 and J is TRBJ1-3, with TRBD1 identical over 9 bases. Specimen: PBMCs. The CDR3: CASSLTGGVGNTIYF. The CDR3 nucleotides read TGTGCCAGCAGTCTCACAGGGGGCGTTGGAAACACCATATATTTT.